This entry lists 10 T cell receptor beta chains sequenced from one sample in a study of T cell responses to AZD1222 COVID-19 vaccine. The table came from immunoSEQ multiplex PCR; TCRdb's copy has only in-frame clones and leaves some out. The sample has 77,000 or so clones, more than 85% seen once; the top ten hold approximately 30%. The source was peripheral blood, collected 28 days after the second AZD1222 dose. These receptors all stem from an adult who received the AZD1222 COVID-19 vaccine.

The rearrangement joins TRBV5-1 to TRBJ2-5; no clear D. V was cut by 5 bases and J by 0 bases, with 5 bases left in between. This CDR3 comprises 12 residues. Germline CDR1 SGHRS, CDR2 YFSETQ. The CDR3 region has the DNA TGCGCCAGCAGGCTTGACCAAGAGACCCAGTACTTC. This gives the protein CASRLDQETQYF.

The rearrangement joins TRBV6-4 to TRBJ2-1; TRBD2 matches 8 bases. This CDR3 contains 12 residues. After removal of 8 bases from V and 10 bases from J, the junction contained 7 bases not matched to a gene. From germline, CDR1 is MRHNA and CDR2 SNTAGT. CDR3 sequence: CASRSGRGEQFF. The CDR3 DNA is TGTGCCAGCCGGAGCGGGAGAGGAGAGCAGTTCTTC.

This clone was observed once. V usage is TRBV5-6 and J usage is TRBJ1-2, with D hard to call. Germline V gene data show CDR1 as SGHDT and CDR2 as YYEEEE. The CDR3 sequence is 14 residues long. V was clipped by 4 bases and J by 5 bases, with 15 bases between them. The CDR3 is CASSRLKYGYGYTF. For the CDR3, the DNA is TGTGCCAGCAGCCGTCTGAAGTACGGGTATGGCTACACCTTC.

This chain links TRBV11-3 with TRBJ2-7; 7 bases align to TRBD2. From germline, CDR1 is SGHNT and CDR2 YENEEA. The V segment lost 0 bases and the J segment 5 bases; nucleotides outside the gene matches: 13. The CDR3 runs to 17 residues. The CDR3 DNA reads as TGTGCCAGCAGCTTAGAGCCAGCCAGCGGGAATCTGGACGAGCAGTACTTC. It translates to CASSLEPASGNLDEQYF. The full variable domain, completed using reference TRBV11-3 and TRBJ2-7, is EAGVVQSPRYKIIEKKQPVAFWCNPISGHNTLYWYLQNLGQGPELLIRYENEEAVDDSQLPKDRFSAERLKGVDSTLKIQPAELGDSAVYLCASSLEPASGNLDEQYFGPGTRLTVT.

The V and J genes are TRBV9 and TRBJ1-1; D unresolved. The V gene lost 0 bases and the J gene lost 6 bases, with 12 bases spanning the gap. There are 14 residues in the CDR3. Germline-derived CDR1 and CDR2 are SGDLS and YYNGEE. The CDR3 here is CASSVAGVLAEAFF. The CDR3 DNA reads as TGTGCCAGCAGCGTAGCTGGGGTTCTGGCTGAAGCTTTCTTT.

The chain links TRBV27 to TRBJ2-7; TRBD1 matches at 9 bases. Germline V gene lookup returns CDR1 MNHEY and CDR2 SMNVEV (reference sequence). The J segment lost 1 base and the V segment lost 6 bases, leaving 10 bases of the junction unmatched. This CDR3 has 16 residues. CDR3 protein: CASSPTGTGKSYEQYF. For the CDR3, the DNA is TGTGCCAGCAGCCCCACGGGGACAGGGAAGTCCTACGAGCAGTACTTC.

This clone was counted a few times. V is TRBV4-1 and J is TRBJ1-5; unclear D gene. The CDR3 runs to 14 residues. Germline loops: CDR1 MGHRA, CDR2 YSYEKL. The V and J ends lost 4 bases and 4 bases respectively, with 11 bases between them. CDR3 coding DNA: TGCGCCAGCAGCCCTATTCTGGGGAATCAGCCCCAGCATTTT. The encoded protein is CASSPILGNQPQHF.

This clone has a single count. The V and J genes are TRBV11-2 and TRBJ2-3; TRBD2 matches at 8 bases. The ends lost 0 bases at V and 3 bases at J; junction bases unmatched: 2. Germline CDR1 reads SGHAT; CDR2 reads FQNNGV. CDR3 length: 15 residues. In DNA, the CDR3 is TGTGCCAGCAGCTTAGATGTAGCGGGAACAGATACGCAGTATTTT. This encodes CASSLDVAGTDTQYF.

The chain recombines TRBV7-2 with TRBJ2-5; 7 positions match TRBD2. Unmatched junction bases numbered 6, after V lost 4 bases and J lost 4 bases. CDR3 length: 14 residues. Germline CDR1 and CDR2: SGHTA and FQGNSA. The CDR3 coding sequence is TGTGCCAGCAGCTCCCGGGACTATTCAGAGACCCAGTACTTC. Translation: CASSSRDYSETQYF.

The chain has TRBV4-1 and TRBJ1-1, with TRBD1 as a possible D gene (6 bases). The CDR3 loop spans 13 amino acids. Looked up from germline, CDR1 is MGHRA and CDR2 is YSYEKL. The germline V and J ends were trimmed by 4 bases and 4 bases, with 10 bases remaining between them. Written as DNA, the CDR3 is TGCGCCAGCAGCCGGGGGGCGTCCACTGAAGCTTTCTTT. This sequence encodes CASSRGASTEAFF.